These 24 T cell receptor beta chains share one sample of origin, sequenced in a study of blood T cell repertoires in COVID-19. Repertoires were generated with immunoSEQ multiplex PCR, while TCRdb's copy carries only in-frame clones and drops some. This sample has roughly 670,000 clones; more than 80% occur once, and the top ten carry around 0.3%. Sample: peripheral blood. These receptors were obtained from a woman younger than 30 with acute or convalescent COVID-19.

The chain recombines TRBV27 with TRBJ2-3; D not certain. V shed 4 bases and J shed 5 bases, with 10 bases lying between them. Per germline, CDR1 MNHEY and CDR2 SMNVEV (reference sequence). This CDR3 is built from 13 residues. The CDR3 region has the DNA TGTGCCAGCAGTTCAGTGACGGGAGATACGCAGTATTTT. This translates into CASSSVTGDTQYF.

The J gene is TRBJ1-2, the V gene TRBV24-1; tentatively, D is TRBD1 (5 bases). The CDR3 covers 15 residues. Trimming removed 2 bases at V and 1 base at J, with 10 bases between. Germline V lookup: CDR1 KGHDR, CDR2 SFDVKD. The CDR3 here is CATSDSGTLNYGYTF. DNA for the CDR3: TGTGCCACCAGTGATTCCGGGACTCTTAACTATGGCTACACCTTC.

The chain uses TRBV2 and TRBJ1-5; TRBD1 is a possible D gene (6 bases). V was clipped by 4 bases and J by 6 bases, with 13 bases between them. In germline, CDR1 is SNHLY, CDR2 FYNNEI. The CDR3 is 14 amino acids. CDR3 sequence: CASSAQQGAQPQHF. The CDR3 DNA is TGTGCCAGCAGTGCCCAACAGGGCGCTCAGCCCCAGCATTTT. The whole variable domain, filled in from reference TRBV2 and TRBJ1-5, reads EPEVTQTPSHQVTQMGQEVILRCVPISNHLYFYWYRQILGQKVEFLVSFYNNEISEKSEIFDDQFSVERPDGSNFTLKIRSTKLEDSAMYFCASSAQQGAQPQHFGDGTRLSIL.

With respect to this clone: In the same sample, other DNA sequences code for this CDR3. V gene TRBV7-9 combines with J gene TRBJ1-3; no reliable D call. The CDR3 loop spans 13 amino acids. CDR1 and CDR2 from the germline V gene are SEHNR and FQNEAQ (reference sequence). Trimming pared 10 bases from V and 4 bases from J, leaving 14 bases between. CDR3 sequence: CAIPRASGNTIYF. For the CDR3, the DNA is TGTGCCATCCCGAGGGCGTCCGGAAACACCATATATTTT.

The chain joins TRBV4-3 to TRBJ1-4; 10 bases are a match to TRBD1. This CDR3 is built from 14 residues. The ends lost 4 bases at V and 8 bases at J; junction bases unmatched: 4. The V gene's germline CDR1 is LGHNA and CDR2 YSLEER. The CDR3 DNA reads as TGCGCCAGCAGCCCAGGGACAGGGGTCGAAAAACTGTTTTTT. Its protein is CASSPGTGVEKLFF.

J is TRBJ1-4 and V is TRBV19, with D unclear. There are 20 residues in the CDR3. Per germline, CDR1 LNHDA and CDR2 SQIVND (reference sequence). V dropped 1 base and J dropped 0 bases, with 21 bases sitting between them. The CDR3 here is CASSIVPLNPLLATNEKLFF. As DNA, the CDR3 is TGTGCCAGTAGTATAGTCCCTCTTAATCCGTTACTTGCAACTAATGAAAAACTGTTTTTT.

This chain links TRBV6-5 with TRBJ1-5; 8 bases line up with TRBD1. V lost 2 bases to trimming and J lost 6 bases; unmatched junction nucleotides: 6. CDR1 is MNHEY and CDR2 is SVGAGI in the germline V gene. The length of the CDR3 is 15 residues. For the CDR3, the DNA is TGTGCCAGCAGTTACACCGGACAGGGCGGTCAGCCCCAGCATTTT. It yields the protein CASSYTGQGGQPQHF.

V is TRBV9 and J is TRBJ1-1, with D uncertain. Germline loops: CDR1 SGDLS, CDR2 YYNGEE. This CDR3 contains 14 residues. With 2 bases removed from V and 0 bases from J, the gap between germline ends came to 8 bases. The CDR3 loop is CASSVRGMNTEAFF. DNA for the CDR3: TGTGCCAGCAGCGTCAGAGGGATGAACACTGAAGCTTTCTTT. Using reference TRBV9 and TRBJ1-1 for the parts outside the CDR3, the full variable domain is DSGVTQTPKHLITATGQRVTLRCSPRSGDLSVYWYQQSLDQGLQFLIQYYNGEERAKGNILERFSAQQFPDLHSELNLSSLELGDSALYFCASSVRGMNTEAFFGQGTRLTVV.

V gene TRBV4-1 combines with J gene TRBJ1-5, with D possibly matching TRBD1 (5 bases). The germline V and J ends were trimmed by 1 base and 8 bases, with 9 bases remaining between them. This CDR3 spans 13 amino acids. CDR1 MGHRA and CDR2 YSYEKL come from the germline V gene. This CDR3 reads CASSQARVEPQHF. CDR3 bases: TGCGCCAGCAGCCAAGCCAGGGTTGAGCCCCAGCATTTT.

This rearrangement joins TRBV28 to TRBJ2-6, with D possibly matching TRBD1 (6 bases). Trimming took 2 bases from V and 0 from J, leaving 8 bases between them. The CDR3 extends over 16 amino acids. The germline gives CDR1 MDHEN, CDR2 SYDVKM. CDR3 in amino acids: CASSLGTSSGANVLTF. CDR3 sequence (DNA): TGTGCCAGCAGTTTAGGGACATCCTCTGGGGCCAACGTCCTGACTTTC. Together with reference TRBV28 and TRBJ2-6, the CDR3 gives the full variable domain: DVKVTQSSRYLVKRTGEKVFLECVQDMDHENMFWYRQDPGLGLRLIYFSYDVKMKEKGDIPEGYSVSREKKERFSLILESASTNQTSMYLCASSLGTSSGANVLTFGAGSRLTVL.

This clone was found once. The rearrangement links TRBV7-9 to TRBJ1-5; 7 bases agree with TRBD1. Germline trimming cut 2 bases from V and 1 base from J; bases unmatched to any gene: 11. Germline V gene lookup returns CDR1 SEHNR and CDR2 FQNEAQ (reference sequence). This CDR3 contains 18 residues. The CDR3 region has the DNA TGTGCCAGCAGCTTAAAGGACAGGACAAGTAGGAGCAATCAGCCCCAGCATTTT. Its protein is CASSLKDRTSRSNQPQHF.

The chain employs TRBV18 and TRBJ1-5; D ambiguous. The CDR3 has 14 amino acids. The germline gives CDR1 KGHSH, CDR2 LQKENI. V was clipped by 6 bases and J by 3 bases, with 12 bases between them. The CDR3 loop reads CASSPTGPNQPQHF. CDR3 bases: TGTGCCAGCTCTCCGACGGGTCCCAATCAGCCCCAGCATTTT. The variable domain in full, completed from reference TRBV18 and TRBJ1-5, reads NAGVMQNPRHLVRRRGQEARLRCSPMKGHSHVYWYRQLPEEGLKFMVYLQKENIIDESGMPKERFSAEFPKEGPSILRIQQVVRGDSAAYFCASSPTGPNQPQHFGDGTRLSIL.

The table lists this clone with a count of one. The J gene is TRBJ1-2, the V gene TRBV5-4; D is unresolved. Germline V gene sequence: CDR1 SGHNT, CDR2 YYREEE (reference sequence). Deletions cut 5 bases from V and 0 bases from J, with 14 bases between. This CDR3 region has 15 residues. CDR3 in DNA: TGTGCCAGCAGGCTGGGCCGGGGTTCTAACTATGGCTACACCTTC. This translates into CASRLGRGSNYGYTF.

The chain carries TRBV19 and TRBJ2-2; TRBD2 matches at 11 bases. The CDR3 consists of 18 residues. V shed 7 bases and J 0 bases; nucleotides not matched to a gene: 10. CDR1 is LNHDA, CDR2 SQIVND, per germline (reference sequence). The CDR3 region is CASTVTSGGKSNTGELFF. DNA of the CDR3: TGTGCCAGTACAGTTACTAGCGGGGGCAAATCGAACACCGGGGAGCTGTTTTTT.

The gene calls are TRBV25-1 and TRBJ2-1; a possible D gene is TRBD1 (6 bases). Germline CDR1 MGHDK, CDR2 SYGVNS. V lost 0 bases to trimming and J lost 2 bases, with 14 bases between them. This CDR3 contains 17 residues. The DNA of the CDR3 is TGTGCCAGCAGTGAATACTCGGTGGGGGCCACCTACAATGAGCAGTTCTTC. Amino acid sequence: CASSEYSVGATYNEQFF. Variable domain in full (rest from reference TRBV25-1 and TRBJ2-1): EADIYQTPRYLVIGTGKKITLECSQTMGHDKMYWYQQDPGMELHLIHYSYGVNSTEKGDLSSESTVSRIRTEHFPLTLESARPSHTSQYLCASSEYSVGATYNEQFFGPGTRLTVL.

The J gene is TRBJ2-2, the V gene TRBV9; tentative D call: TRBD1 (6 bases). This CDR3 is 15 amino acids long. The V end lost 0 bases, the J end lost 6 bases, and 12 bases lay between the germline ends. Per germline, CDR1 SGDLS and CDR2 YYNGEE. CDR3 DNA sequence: TGTGCCAGCAGCGTAGACAGGGATTTGCCCGGGGAGCTGTTTTTT. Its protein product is CASSVDRDLPGELFF.

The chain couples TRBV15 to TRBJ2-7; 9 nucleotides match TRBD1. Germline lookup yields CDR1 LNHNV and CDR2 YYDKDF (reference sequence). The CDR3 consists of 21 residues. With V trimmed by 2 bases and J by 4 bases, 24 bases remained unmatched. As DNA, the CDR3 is TGTGCCACCAGCAGATTTAAGGGGATAGACCGGGACAGGGTAACGCTGTACGAGCAGTACTTC. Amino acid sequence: CATSRFKGIDRDRVTLYEQYF. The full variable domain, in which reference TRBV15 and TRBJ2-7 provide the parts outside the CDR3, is DAMVIQNPRYQVTQFGKPVTLSCSQTLNHNVMYWYQQKSSQAPKLLFHYYDKDFNNEADTPDNFQSRRPNTSFCFLDIRSPGLGDTAMYLCATSRFKGIDRDRVTLYEQYFGPGTRLTVT.

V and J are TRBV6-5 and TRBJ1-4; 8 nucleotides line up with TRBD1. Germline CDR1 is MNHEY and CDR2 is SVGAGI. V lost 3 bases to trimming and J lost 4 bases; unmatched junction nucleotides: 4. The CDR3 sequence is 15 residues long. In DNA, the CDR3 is TGTGCCAGCAGTTATCGCACAGGGGGTAATGAAAAACTGTTTTTT. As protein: CASSYRTGGNEKLFF.

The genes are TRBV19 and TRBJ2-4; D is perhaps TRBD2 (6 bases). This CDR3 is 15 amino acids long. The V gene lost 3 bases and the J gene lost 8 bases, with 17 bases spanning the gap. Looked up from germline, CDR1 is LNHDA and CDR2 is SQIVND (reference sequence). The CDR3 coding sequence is TGTGCCAGTAGTATGGGCCCCGGGGGTGGTGACATTCAGTACTTC. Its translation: CASSMGPGGGDIQYF.

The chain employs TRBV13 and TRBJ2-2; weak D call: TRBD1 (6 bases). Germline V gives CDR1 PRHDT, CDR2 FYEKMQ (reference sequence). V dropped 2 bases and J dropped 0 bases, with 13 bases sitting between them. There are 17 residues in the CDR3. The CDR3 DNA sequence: TGTGCCAGCAGCTTAACCCCCGACAGGTCGAACACCGGGGAGCTGTTTTTT. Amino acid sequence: CASSLTPDRSNTGELFF.

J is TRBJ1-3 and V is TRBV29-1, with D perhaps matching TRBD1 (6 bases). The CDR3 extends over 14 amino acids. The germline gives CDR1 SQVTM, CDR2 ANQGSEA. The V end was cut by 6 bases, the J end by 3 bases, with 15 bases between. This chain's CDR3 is CSVAGAGGGNTIYF. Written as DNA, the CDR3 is TGCAGCGTCGCAGGGGCGGGAGGTGGAAACACCATATATTTT.

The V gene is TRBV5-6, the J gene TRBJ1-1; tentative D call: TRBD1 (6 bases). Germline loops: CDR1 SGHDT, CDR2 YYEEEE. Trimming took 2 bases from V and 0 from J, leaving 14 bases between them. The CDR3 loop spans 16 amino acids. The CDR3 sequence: CASSFPDSLMNTEAFF. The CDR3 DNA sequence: TGTGCCAGCAGCTTTCCGGACAGCCTTATGAACACTGAAGCTTTCTTT.

The CDR3 is CASSQRVADTQYF. DNA for the CDR3: TGTGCCAGCAGCCAAAGAGTGGCAGATACGCAGTATTTT. This chain links TRBV3-1 (or the pseudogene TRBV3-2) with TRBJ2-3, with D unresolved. The V gene's germline CDR1 is LGHDT and CDR2 YNNKEL (reference sequence). V gave up 2 bases and J gave up 4 bases, with 7 bases separating them. This CDR3 spans 13 amino acids.

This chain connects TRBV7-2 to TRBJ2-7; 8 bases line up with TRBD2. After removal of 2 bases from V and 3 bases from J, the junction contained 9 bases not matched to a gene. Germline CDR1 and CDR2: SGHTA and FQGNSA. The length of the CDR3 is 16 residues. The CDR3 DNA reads TGTGCCAGCAGCTTAAAATCCGGACTAGCTGACTACGAGCAGTACTTC. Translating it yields CASSLKSGLADYEQYF.